These 5 T cell receptor beta chains share one sample of origin, sequenced in a study of shared clonotypes between healthy human individuals. Cells designated naive CD8 were CD45RO-negative and were positively selected for CCR7, with terminally differentiated effector memory CD45RA+ cells excluded. Produced via immunoSEQ multiplex PCR; TCRdb's table is partial and in-frame only. The sample carries some 2.1 million clones, around 93% recorded once. Sequencing input: naive CD8+ T cells from PBMCs. The receptor set was obtained from a man younger than 35 in good health. Some clones in this sample may be carry-over from other donors' samples.

The chain couples TRBV20-1 to TRBJ2-1, with TRBD2 as a possible D gene (5 bases). Deletions cut 7 bases from V and 4 bases from J, with 8 bases between. The CDR3 runs to 11 residues. Germline loops: CDR1 DFQATT, CDR2 SNEGSKA (reference sequence). CDR3 loop: CSGLFYNEQFF. The CDR3 DNA reads TGCAGTGGACTATTTTACAATGAGCAGTTCTTC.

Here the CDR3 reads CASSFSDNQPQHF. The CDR3 nucleotides are TGTGCCAGCAGTTTCTCAGACAATCAGCCCCAGCATTTT. The rearrangement uses TRBV28 and TRBJ1-5; D uncertain. The CDR3 contains 13 residues. Between the trimmed V and J ends, which lost 3 bases and 3 bases, there was a span of 6 bases. CDR1 MDHEN and CDR2 SYDVKM come from the germline V gene.

There are a few counts of this clone. Other DNA sequences in the same sample also yield this CDR3. The V and J genes are TRBV9 and TRBJ2-2; the D is unclear. This CDR3 contains 13 residues. Per germline, CDR1 SGDLS and CDR2 YYNGEE. Trimming removed 3 bases from V and 0 bases from J, with 3 bases in between. The CDR3 reads CASSGSNTGELFF. The CDR3 region has the DNA TGTGCCAGCAGCGGCTCGAACACCGGGGAGCTGTTTTTT.

This sequence joins TRBV28 and TRBJ1-3, with D possibly matching TRBD1 (5 bases). The ends were cut back, 6 bases at V and 11 bases at J, with 20 bases in the middle. Looked up from germline, CDR1 is MDHEN and CDR2 is SYDVKM. The CDR3 contains 14 residues. The CDR3 sequence: CASRLTVSETAIYF. The CDR3 nucleotides are TGTGCCAGCAGACTGACAGTGTCGGAGACAGCCATATATTTT.

This rearrangement joins TRBV7-9 to TRBJ1-2; D uncertain. Germline V gene sequence: CDR1 SEHNR, CDR2 FQNEAQ (reference sequence). Trimming took 4 bases from V and 4 from J, leaving 13 bases between them. The CDR3 sequence is 14 residues long. CDR3 in DNA: TGTGCCAGCAGCTCCGACGGGCGATTCTATGGCTACACCTTC. It codes for CASSSDGRFYGYTF. Based on the CDR3 plus reference TRBV7-9 and TRBJ1-2, the full variable domain is DTGVSQNPRHKITKRGQNVTFRCDPISEHNRLYWYRQTLGQGPEFLTYFQNEAQLEKSRLLSDRFSAERPKGSFSTLEIQRTEQGDSAMYLCASSSDGRFYGYTFGSGTRLTVV.